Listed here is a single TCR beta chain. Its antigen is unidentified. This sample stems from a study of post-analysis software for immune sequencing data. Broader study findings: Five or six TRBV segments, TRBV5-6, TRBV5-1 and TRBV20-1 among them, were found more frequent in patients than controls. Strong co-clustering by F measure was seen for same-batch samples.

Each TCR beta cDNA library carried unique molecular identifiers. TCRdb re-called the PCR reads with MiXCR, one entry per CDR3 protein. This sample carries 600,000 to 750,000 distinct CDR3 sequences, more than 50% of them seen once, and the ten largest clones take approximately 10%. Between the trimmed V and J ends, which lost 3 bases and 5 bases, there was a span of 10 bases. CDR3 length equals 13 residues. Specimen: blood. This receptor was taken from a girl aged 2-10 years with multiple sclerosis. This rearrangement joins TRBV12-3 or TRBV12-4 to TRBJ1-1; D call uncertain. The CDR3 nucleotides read TGTGCCAGCAGTTTTTCGCCCGGAACTGAAGCTTTCTTT. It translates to CASSFSPGTEAFF.